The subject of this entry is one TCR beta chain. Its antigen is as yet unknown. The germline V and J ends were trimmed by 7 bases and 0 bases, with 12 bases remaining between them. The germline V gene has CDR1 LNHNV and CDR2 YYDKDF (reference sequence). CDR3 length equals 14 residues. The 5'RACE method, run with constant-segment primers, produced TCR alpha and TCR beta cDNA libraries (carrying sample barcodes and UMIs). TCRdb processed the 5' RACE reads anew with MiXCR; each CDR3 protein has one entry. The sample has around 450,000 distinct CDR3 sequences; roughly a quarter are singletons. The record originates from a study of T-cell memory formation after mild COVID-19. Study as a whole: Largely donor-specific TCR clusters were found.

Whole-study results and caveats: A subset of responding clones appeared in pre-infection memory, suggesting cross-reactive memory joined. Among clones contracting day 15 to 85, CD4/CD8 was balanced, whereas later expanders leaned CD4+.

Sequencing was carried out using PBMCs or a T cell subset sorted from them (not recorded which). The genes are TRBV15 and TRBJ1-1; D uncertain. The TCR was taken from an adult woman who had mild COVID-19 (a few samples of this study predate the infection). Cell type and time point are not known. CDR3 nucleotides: TGTGCCACCACGAGGGATCAAATGAACACTGAAGCTTTCTTT. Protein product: CATTRDQMNTEAFF.